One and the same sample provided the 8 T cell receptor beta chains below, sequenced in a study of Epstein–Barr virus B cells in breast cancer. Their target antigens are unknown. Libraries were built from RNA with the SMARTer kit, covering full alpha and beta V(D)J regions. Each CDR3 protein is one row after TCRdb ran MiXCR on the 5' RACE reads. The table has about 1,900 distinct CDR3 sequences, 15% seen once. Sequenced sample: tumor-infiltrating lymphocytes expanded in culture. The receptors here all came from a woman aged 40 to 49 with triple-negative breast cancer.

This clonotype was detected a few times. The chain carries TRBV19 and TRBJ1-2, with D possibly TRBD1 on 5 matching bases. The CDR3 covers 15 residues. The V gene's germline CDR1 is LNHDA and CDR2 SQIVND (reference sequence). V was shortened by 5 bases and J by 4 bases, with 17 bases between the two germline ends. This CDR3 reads CASSYTGPIIYGYTF. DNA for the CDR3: TGTGCCAGTAGTTACACAGGCCCAATAATCTATGGCTACACCTTC.

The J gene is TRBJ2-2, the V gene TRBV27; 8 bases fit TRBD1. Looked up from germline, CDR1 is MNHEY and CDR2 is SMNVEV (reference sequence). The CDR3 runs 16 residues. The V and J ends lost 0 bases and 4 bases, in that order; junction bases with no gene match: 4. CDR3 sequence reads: CASSLSGQGVTGELFF. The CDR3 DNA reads TGTGCCAGCAGTTTATCCGGACAGGGAGTCACCGGGGAGCTGTTTTTT.

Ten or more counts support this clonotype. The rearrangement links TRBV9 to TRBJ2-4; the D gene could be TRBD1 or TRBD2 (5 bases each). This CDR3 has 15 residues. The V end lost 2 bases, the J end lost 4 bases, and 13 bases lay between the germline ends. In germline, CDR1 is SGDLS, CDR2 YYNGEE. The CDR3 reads CASSVGTLQKNIQYF. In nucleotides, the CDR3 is TGTGCCAGCAGCGTGGGGACGTTGCAAAAAAACATTCAGTACTTC.

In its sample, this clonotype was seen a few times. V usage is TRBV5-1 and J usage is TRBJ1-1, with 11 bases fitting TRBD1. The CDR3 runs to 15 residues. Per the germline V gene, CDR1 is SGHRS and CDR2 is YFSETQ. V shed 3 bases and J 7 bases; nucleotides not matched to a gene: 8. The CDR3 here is CASSSGQGAPLEAFF. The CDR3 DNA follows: TGCGCCAGCAGCTCAGGACAGGGGGCGCCTCTTGAAGCTTTCTTT.

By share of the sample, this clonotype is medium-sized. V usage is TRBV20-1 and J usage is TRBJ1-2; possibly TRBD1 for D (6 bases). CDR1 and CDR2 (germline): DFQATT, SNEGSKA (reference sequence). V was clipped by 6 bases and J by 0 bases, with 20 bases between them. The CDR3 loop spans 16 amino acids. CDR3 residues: CSASDRPSEANYGYTF. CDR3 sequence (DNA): TGCAGTGCCTCCGACAGGCCCTCGGAGGCTAACTATGGCTACACCTTC.

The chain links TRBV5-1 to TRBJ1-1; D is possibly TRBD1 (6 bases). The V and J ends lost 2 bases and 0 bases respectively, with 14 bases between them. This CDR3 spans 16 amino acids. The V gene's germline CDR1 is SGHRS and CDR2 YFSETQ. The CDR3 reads CASSLGTGIMNTEAFF. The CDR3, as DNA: TGCGCCAGCAGCTTAGGTACAGGGATCATGAACACTGAAGCTTTCTTT.

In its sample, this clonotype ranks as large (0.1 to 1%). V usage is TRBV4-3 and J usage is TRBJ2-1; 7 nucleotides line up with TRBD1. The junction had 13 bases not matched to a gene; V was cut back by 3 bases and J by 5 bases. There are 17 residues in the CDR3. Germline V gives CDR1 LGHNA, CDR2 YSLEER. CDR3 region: CASSHSGLGQVHNEQFF. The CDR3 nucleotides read TGCGCCAGCAGCCACTCAGGGCTAGGACAGGTTCACAATGAGCAGTTCTTC.

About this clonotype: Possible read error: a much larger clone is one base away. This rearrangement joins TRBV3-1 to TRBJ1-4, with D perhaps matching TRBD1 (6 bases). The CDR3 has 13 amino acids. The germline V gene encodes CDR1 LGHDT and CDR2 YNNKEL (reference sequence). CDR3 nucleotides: TGTGCCAACAGCCAAAAGGGGGTTGAAAAACTGTTTTTT. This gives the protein CANSQKGVEKLFF.